This TCR beta chain was captured by sequencing in a study of T cell repertoires in cytomegalovirus infection. On the study more broadly: Both CMV infection and a matching HLA type were indicated by public TCR beta signatures.

Germline CDR1 reads LNHDA; CDR2 reads SQIVND (reference sequence). The CDR3 is made up of 16 amino acids. V lost 1 base and J 0 bases, leaving 12 bases between the germline ends. MiXCR, applied by TCRdb to the reads, yields one record per CDR3 protein. Of hundreds of thousands of distinct CDR3 sequences listed, around 6.2% are singletons. This clonotype was seen repeatedly, ten times or more. V usage is TRBV19 and J usage is TRBJ1-2, with TRBD1 as a possible D gene (5 bases). Input material: PBMCs. The clonotype was recovered from a human donor in good health (CMV status not recorded). Some clones in this sample may be carry-over from other donors' samples. The CDR3 bases are TGTGCCAGTAGTATAGTCGCGGGACGAGCTAACTATGGCTACACCTTC. It codes for CASSIVAGRANYGYTF.